This T cell receptor (beta chain) was retrieved from a study of blood T cell repertoires in COVID-19. The V segment lost 4 bases and the J segment 11 bases; nucleotides outside the gene matches: 13. Germline V lookup: CDR1 SGDLS, CDR2 YYNGEE. The CDR3 extends over 14 amino acids. Authors' methods: How many nucleated cells were present was estimated from reference gene primer amplification. Generated by immunoSEQ multiplex PCR, the TCRdb table keeps only in-frame clones and is missing some. From that table come the V and J calls and clone size; the DNA was used to work out D and trimming. Of over 90,000 clones listed, 89% are singletons.

The receptor was derived from a woman aged 60 to 75 with acute or convalescent COVID-19. Sequenced material: peripheral blood. V is TRBV9 and J is TRBJ1-1; 8 positions match TRBD1. CDR3 protein: CASSSTQGGRGAFF. The CDR3 region has the DNA TGTGCCAGCAGCTCAACACAGGGGGGAAGAGGGGCTTTCTTT.